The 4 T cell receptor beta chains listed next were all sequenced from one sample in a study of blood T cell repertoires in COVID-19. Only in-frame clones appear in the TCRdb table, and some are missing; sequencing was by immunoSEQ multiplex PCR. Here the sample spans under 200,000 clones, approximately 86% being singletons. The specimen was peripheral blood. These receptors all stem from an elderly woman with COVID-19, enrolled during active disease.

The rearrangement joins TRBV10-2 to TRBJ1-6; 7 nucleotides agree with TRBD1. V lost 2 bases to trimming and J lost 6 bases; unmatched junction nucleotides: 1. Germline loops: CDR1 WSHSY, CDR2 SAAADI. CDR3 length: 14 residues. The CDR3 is CASSEHRGNSPLHF. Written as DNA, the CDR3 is TGCGCCAGCAGTGAGCACAGGGGTAATTCACCCCTCCACTTT.

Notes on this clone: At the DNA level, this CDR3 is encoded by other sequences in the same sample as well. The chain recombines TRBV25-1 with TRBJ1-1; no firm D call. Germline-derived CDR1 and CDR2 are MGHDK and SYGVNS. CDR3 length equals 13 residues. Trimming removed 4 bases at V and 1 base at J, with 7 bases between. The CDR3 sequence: CASSGVGNTEAFF. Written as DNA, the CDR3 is TGTGCCAGCAGTGGTGTCGGGAACACTGAAGCTTTCTTT. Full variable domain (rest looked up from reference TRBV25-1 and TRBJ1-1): EADIYQTPRYLVIGTGKKITLECSQTMGHDKMYWYQQDPGMELHLIHYSYGVNSTEKGDLSSESTVSRIRTEHFPLTLESARPSHTSQYLCASSGVGNTEAFFGQGTRLTVV.

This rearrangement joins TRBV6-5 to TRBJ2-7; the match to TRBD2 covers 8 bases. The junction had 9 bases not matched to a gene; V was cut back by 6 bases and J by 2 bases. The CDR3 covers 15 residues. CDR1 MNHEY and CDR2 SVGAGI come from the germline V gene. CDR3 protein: CASRKPGLGTYEQYF. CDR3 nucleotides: TGTGCCAGCAGAAAACCGGGACTAGGAACCTACGAGCAGTACTTC.

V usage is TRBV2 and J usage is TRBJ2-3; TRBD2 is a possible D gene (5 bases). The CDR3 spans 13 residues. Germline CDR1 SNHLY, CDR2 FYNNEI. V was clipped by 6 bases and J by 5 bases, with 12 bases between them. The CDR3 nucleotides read TGTGCCAGCAGGAGAGGGCAGGTAGATACGCAGTATTTT. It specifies CASRRGQVDTQYF.